This TCR beta chain was profiled in a study of identical twins. From the 5' RACE reads, TCRdb called clonotypes with MiXCR, one entry per CDR3 protein. The sample lists around 250,000 distinct CDR3 sequences; roughly 13% were seen once. V shed 5 bases and J shed 6 bases, with 20 bases lying between them. The germline V gene has CDR1 DFQATT and CDR2 SNEGSKA (reference sequence). CDR3 length: 15 amino acids. This clonotype has just a few counts. The same sample was also studied in work on yellow fever vaccine responses in identical twins.

The sequenced material came from memory (CD45RO+) T cells sorted from blood. This TCR was sampled from a woman between 18 and 29 years old in good health. The chain is built from TRBV20-1 and TRBJ2-1; a weak D match, TRBD1 (8 bases). The CDR3 DNA sequence: TGCAGTGCTCCCTCGGACAGGGAGGGGACCAATGAGCAGTTCTTC. Protein: CSAPSDREGTNEQFF.